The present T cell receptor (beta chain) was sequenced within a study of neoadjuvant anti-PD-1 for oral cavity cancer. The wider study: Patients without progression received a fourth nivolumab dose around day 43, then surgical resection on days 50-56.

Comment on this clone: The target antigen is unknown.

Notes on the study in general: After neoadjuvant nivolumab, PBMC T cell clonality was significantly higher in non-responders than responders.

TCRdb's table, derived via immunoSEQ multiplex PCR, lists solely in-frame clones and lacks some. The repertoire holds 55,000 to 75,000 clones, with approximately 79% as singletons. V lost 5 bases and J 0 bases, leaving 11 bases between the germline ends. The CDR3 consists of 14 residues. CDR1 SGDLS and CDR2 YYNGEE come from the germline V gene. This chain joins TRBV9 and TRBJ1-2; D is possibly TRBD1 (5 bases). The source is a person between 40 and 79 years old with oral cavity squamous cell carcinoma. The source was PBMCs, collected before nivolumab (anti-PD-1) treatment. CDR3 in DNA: TGTGCCAGCAGGGGGGACGGTTCTAACTATGGCTACACCTTC. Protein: CASRGDGSNYGYTF.